The 26 T cell receptor beta chains presented below share a single source sample, sequenced in a study of post-analysis software for immune sequencing data. TCR beta libraries were prepared from cDNA with unique molecular identifiers. TCRdb used MiXCR to reprocess the PCR reads, holding one entry per CDR3 protein. There are about 620,000 distinct CDR3 sequences in the sample; about 44% occur only once, and under 2% lies in the top ten. General study findings and limits: Roughly 5 TRBV segments, including TRBV5-6, TRBV5-1 and TRBV20-1, were more frequent in patients than controls.

Their recognized antigens are unknown. Sequenced material: blood. Receptor source: a girl aged 5 to 17 with multiple sclerosis.

J is TRBJ2-1 and V is TRBV29-1; 8 bases fit TRBD2. From germline, CDR1 is SQVTM and CDR2 ANQGSEA. V trimming: 3 bases; J trimming: 1 base; junction bases outside the gene matches: 8. This CDR3 is built from 16 residues. The CDR3 protein is CSVDPSGRSSYNEQFF. Written as DNA, the CDR3 is TGCAGCGTTGATCCTAGCGGGCGTAGTTCCTACAATGAGCAGTTCTTC.

The CDR3 spells CASSLRTVGEQYF. The CDR3 DNA reads TGTGCCAGCAGTTTAAGGACGGTAGGAGAGCAGTACTTC. The chain has TRBV12-3 or TRBV12-4 and TRBJ2-5; unclear D gene. V shed 2 bases and J shed 11 bases, with 15 bases lying between them. The CDR3 is 13 residues long.

The chain couples TRBV20-1 to TRBJ2-3; D is possibly TRBD1 or TRBD2 (6 bases each). Germline CDR1 DFQATT, CDR2 SNEGSKA (reference sequence). This CDR3 has 14 residues. V was pared by 6 bases and J by 8 bases, with 21 bases between. The CDR3 sequence is CSARKGGGAGTQYF. CDR3 in DNA: TGCAGTGCGCGGAAGGGGGGTGGCGCAGGTACGCAGTATTTT.

This chain connects TRBV24-1 to TRBJ2-3; D may match TRBD1 or TRBD2 (5 bases each). Deletions cut 5 bases from V and 3 bases from J, with 14 bases between. Germline V gene sequence: CDR1 KGHDR, CDR2 SFDVKD. The CDR3 loop spans 15 amino acids. CDR3 region: CATSAASGGTDTQYF. The CDR3, as DNA: TGTGCCACCAGTGCGGCCAGTGGGGGAACAGATACGCAGTATTTT.

In this sample, this clonotype turned up once. The chain is built from TRBV7-2 and TRBJ2-7; D is undetermined. The CDR3 consists of 14 residues. Trimming removed 5 bases at V and 4 bases at J, with 15 bases between. Germline V gives CDR1 SGHTA, CDR2 FQGNSA. The CDR3 sequence: CASSPFFPAYEQYF. The CDR3 DNA reads as TGTGCCAGCAGCCCCTTCTTCCCTGCTTACGAGCAGTACTTC.

J is TRBJ2-1 and V is TRBV29-1; 10 nucleotides agree with TRBD1. The length of the CDR3 is 17 residues. Germline CDR1 and CDR2: SQVTM and ANQGSEA. Trimming removed 7 bases from V and 0 bases from J; junction bases left unmatched: 12. This chain's CDR3 is CSGMGQGPPSSYNEQFF. The CDR3 nucleotides read TGCAGCGGCATGGGACAGGGGCCCCCGAGCTCCTACAATGAGCAGTTCTTC.

The chain is built from TRBV7-2 and TRBJ2-1; 7 positions match TRBD1. V shed 4 bases, J shed 7 bases, and the junction held 7 bases outside the gene matches. CDR1 and CDR2 (germline): SGHTA, FQGNSA. CDR3 size: 14 residues. The CDR3 coding sequence is TGTGCCAGCAGCTCGACAGGGAGTGGAAATGAGCAGTTCTTC. Translated, it gives CASSSTGSGNEQFF.

The rearrangement links TRBV9 to TRBJ1-1, with a tentative D call TRBD1 (6 bases). Germline CDR1 is SGDLS and CDR2 is YYNGEE. Trimming cost V 0 bases and J 4 bases, with 22 bases left between them. This CDR3 has 18 residues. This CDR3 reads CASSVDGQGLRWSTEAFF. The CDR3 DNA sequence: TGTGCCAGCAGCGTAGACGGCCAGGGGCTCAGGTGGAGCACTGAAGCTTTCTTT.

CDR3 loop: CASSSRARQGNQPQHF. The CDR3 DNA reads as TGTGCCAGCAGTTCCCGAGCGAGACAGGGGAATCAGCCCCAGCATTTT. V gene TRBV12-3 or TRBV12-4 combines with J gene TRBJ1-5; 8 nucleotides align to TRBD1. V lost 4 bases to trimming and J lost 4 bases; unmatched junction nucleotides: 9. This CDR3 has 16 amino acids.

V gene TRBV28 combines with J gene TRBJ1-2; D might be TRBD1 (6 bases). The CDR3 sequence is 15 residues long. V gave up 3 bases and J gave up 0 bases, with 11 bases separating them. Germline CDR1 is MDHEN and CDR2 is SYDVKM. CDR3 residues: CASSFSGTTNYGYTF. CDR3 DNA sequence: TGTGCCAGCAGTTTCTCCGGGACAACTAACTATGGCTACACCTTC.

This chain joins TRBV6-5 and TRBJ1-2; 7 positions match TRBD1. The germline CDR1 and CDR2 sequences are MNHEY and SVGAGI. The CDR3 length is 14 residues. The V and J ends lost 5 bases and 4 bases, in that order; junction bases with no gene match: 7. The CDR3 here is CASSQDRILYGYTF. The CDR3 nucleotides are TGTGCCAGCAGTCAGGACAGGATACTCTATGGCTACACCTTC.

This chain joins TRBV3-1 and TRBJ2-3; a possible D gene is TRBD1 (6 bases). Germline lookup yields CDR1 LGHDT and CDR2 YNNKEL (reference sequence). The V end lost 1 base, the J end lost 1 base, and 12 bases lay between the germline ends. This CDR3 has 16 amino acids. CDR3 DNA sequence: TGTGCCAGCAGCCAAGTAGGGGCAGGGGGCACAGATACGCAGTATTTT. Protein product: CASSQVGAGGTDTQYF.

This chain connects TRBV4-2 to TRBJ1-2; D is unresolved. The germline V and J ends were trimmed by 0 bases and 4 bases, with 15 bases remaining between them. The CDR3 is 16 amino acids. CDR1 is LGHNA, CDR2 YNFKEQ, per germline. The CDR3 spells CASSQESMEITYGYTF. For the CDR3, the DNA is TGTGCCAGCAGCCAAGAGTCTATGGAGATAACCTATGGCTACACCTTC.

The chain couples TRBV29-1 to TRBJ1-2, with 10 bases aligning to TRBD1. This CDR3 region has 14 residues. Germline values: CDR1 SQVTM, CDR2 ANQGSEA. The ends lost 6 bases at V and 6 bases at J; junction bases unmatched: 10. Written as DNA, the CDR3 is TGCAGCGTGACAGGGGGCGCTCGGTGGAATGGCTACACCTTC. Residues: CSVTGGARWNGYTF.

This clonotype has only a few counts. The chain employs TRBV12-3 or TRBV12-4 and TRBJ1-1, with 8 bases fitting TRBD1. The CDR3 sequence is 17 residues long. Trimming cost V 5 bases and J 1 base; bases outside gene matches: 12. In DNA form, the CDR3 reads TGTGCCAGCAGTCCCAATTGGTGGACAGGGCGGAACACTGAAGCTTTCTTT. This encodes CASSPNWWTGRNTEAFF.

A word on this clonotype: The germline gene is not matched at one end of the junction; a read error may be the cause. The chain recombines TRBV12-3 or TRBV12-4 with TRBJ2-1; 11 nucleotides line up with TRBD2. CDR3 length equals 19 residues. CDR3 DNA sequence: TGTGCCAGCAGTTCTGGACAGGGAACTAGCGGGGGCGTCTACAATGAGCAGTTGTTC. Protein: CASSSGQGTSGGVYNEQLF.

The genes are TRBV28 and TRBJ2-7; TRBD1 matches at 10 bases. Germline V CDR1 and CDR2: MDHEN, SYDVKM. After removal of 2 bases from V and 7 bases from J, the junction contained 14 bases not matched to a gene. CDR3 length: 17 amino acids. The CDR3, as DNA: TGTGCCAGCAGTTTACCTCTAACCGGGACAGGGGAGGATGAGCAGTACTTC. Protein product: CASSLPLTGTGEDEQYF. The full variable domain, rest sourced from reference TRBV28 and TRBJ2-7, is DVKVTQSSRYLVKRTGEKVFLECVQDMDHENMFWYRQDPGLGLRLIYFSYDVKMKEKGDIPEGYSVSREKKERFSLILESASTNQTSMYLCASSLPLTGTGEDEQYFGPGTRLTVT.

This clonotype was observed a few times. The chain links TRBV20-1 to TRBJ1-2; no firm D call. The CDR3 covers 10 residues. From germline, CDR1 is DFQATT and CDR2 SNEGSKA (reference sequence). Trimming stripped 6 bases from V and 8 bases from J, with 10 bases between. Here the CDR3 DNA reads TGCAGTGCCGTTGGGGTGGGCTACACCTTC. Its translation is CSAVGVGYTF.

This chain links TRBV12-3 or TRBV12-4 with TRBJ1-2, with D possibly matching TRBD1 (6 bases). Trimming removed 6 bases at V and 5 bases at J, with 19 bases between. This CDR3 is 15 amino acids long. CDR3 sequence reads: CASSQRQGQGYGYTF. The CDR3 coding sequence is TGTGCCAGCAGCCAGAGACAAGGGCAGGGGTATGGCTACACCTTC.

This clonotype has more than one count but fewer than ten. The junction does not match germline at one end; this may be a read error. The V gene is TRBV7-2, the J gene TRBJ2-1, with TRBD2 as a possible D gene (5 bases). Germline values: CDR1 SGHTA, CDR2 FQGNSA. This CDR3 comprises 17 residues. The CDR3 sequence: CASSLAYLGLSATEQFF. DNA of the CDR3: TGTGCCAGCAGCCTAGCTTATCTTGGTTTATCGGCCACTGAGCAGTTCTTC.

This clonotype appeared a few times. This chain links TRBV9 with TRBJ2-5; D ambiguous. The CDR3 runs to 15 residues. The V end lost 3 bases, the J end lost 0 bases, and 12 bases lay between the germline ends. Germline-derived CDR1 and CDR2 are SGDLS and YYNGEE. CDR3 sequence reads: CASSEHPSDQETQYF. CDR3 DNA sequence: TGTGCCAGCAGCGAGCACCCGTCCGACCAAGAGACCCAGTACTTC.

This clonotype was seen only once. The CDR3 here is CASRFVASSTDTQYF. In DNA, the CDR3 is TGTGCCAGCAGATTCGTAGCGTCTAGCACAGATACGCAGTATTTT. This chain joins TRBV7-9 and TRBJ2-3; possibly TRBD2 for D (5 bases). Deletions cut 6 bases from V and 0 bases from J, with 13 bases between. CDR1 SEHNR and CDR2 FQNEAQ come from the germline V gene (reference sequence). The CDR3 has 15 amino acids. Looking up the rest from reference TRBV7-9 and TRBJ2-3 gives the full variable domain: DTGVSQNPRHKITKRGQNVTFRCDPISEHNRLYWYRQTLGQGPEFLTYFQNEAQLEKSRLLSDRFSAERPKGSFSTLEIQRTEQGDSAMYLCASRFVASSTDTQYFGPGTRLTVL.

V gene TRBV7-2 combines with J gene TRBJ1-2; a weak D match, TRBD1 (5 bases). This CDR3 spans 15 amino acids. Deletions cut 5 bases from V and 5 bases from J, with 18 bases between. The germline V gene encodes CDR1 SGHTA and CDR2 FQGNSA. The CDR3 nucleotides are TGTGCCAGCAGCCCGGGACCGGTAGGGATGTATGGCTACACCTTC. Translated, it gives CASSPGPVGMYGYTF. The full variable domain, with the rest looked up from reference TRBV7-2 and TRBJ1-2, is GAGVSQSPSNKVTEKGKDVELRCDPISGHTALYWYRQSLGQGLEFLIYFQGNSAPDKSGLPSDRFSAERTGGSVSTLTIQRTQQEDSAVYLCASSPGPVGMYGYTFGSGTRLTVV.

V and J are TRBV24-1 and TRBJ2-3; D might be TRBD2 (6 bases). Germline V gives CDR1 KGHDR, CDR2 SFDVKD. This CDR3 has 15 residues. Trimming removed 2 bases at V and 0 bases at J, with 8 bases between. The CDR3 is CATSDWGESTDTQYF. Here the CDR3 DNA reads TGTGCCACCAGTGATTGGGGGGAAAGCACAGATACGCAGTATTTT.

This clonotype was seen just once. The rearrangement joins TRBV4-1 to TRBJ2-2; 8 positions match TRBD1. Germline V lookup: CDR1 MGHRA, CDR2 YSYEKL. This CDR3 spans 16 amino acids. With V trimmed by 0 bases and J by 4 bases, 4 bases remained unmatched. The CDR3 here is CASSQEGQAGTGELFF. In nucleotides, the CDR3 is TGCGCCAGCAGCCAAGAGGGACAGGCAGGCACCGGGGAGCTGTTTTTT.

The gene calls are TRBV27 and TRBJ2-7, with a possible D match to TRBD2 (5 bases). The CDR3 runs 14 residues. Trimming stripped 5 bases from V and 1 base from J, with 12 bases between. Germline V CDR1 and CDR2: MNHEY, SMNVEV (reference sequence). In DNA form, the CDR3 reads TGTGCCAGCAGTATGACCCGGGAATCCTACGAGCAGTACTTC. Translation: CASSMTRESYEQYF.